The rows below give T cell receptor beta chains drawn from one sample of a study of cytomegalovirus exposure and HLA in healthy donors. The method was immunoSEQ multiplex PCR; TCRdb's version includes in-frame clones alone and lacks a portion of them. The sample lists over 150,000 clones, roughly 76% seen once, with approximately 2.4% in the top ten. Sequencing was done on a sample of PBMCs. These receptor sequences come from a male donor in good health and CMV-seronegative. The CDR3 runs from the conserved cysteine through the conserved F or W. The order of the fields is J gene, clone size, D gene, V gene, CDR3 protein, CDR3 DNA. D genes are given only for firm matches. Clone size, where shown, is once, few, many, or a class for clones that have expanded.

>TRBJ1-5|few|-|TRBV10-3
CATQGLGGNQPQHF
TGTGCCACTCAGGGGCTGGGGGGCAATCAGCCCCAGCATTTT
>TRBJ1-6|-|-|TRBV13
CASSRRVMDNSPLHF
TGTGCCAGCAGCCGTCGGGTTATGGATAATTCACCCCTCCACTTT
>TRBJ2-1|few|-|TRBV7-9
CASSKDTLLYNEQFF
TGTGCCAGCAGCAAGGACACTCTCCTTTACAATGAGCAGTTCTTC
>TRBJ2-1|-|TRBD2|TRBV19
CASSNSGTIGNEQFF
TGTGCCAGTAGTAATAGCGGGACTATTGGGAATGAGCAGTTCTTC
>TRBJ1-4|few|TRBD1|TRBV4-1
CASSQVRRGLLEKLFF
TGCGCCAGCAGCCAAGTACGCAGGGGGTTACTGGAAAAACTGTTTTTT
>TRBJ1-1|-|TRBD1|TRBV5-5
CASSLDPNRGLASTEAFF
TGTGCCAGCAGCTTGGACCCCAACAGGGGGCTAGCGTCGACTGAAGCTTTCTTT
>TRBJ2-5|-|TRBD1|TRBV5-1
CASSLTGGAMRETQYF
TGCGCCAGCAGTCTGACAGGGGGCGCTATGAGAGAGACCCAGTACTTC
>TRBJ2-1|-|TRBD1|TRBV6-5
CASSKSRFGTVPFF
TGTGCCAGCAGTAAAAGCCGGTTCGGGACAGTCCCGTTCTTC
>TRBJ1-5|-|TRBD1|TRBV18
CASSPPGTGGSQPQHF
TGTGCCAGCTCACCACCGGGGACAGGGGGCTCTCAGCCCCAGCATTTT
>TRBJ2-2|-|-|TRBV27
CASSSFRGIPGELFF
TGTGCCAGCAGTTCGTTCCGGGGGATCCCCGGGGAGCTGTTTTTT
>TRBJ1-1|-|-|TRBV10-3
CAISARENTEAFF
TGTGCCATCAGTGCCAGGGAGAACACTGAAGCTTTCTTT
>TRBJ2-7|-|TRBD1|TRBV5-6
CASSPRPGQGTYEQYF
TGTGCCAGCAGCCCTCGACCGGGACAGGGAACCTACGAGCAGTACTTC
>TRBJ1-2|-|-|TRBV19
CASSPDTNYGYTF
TGTGCCAGTAGTCCGGACACTAACTATGGCTACACCTTC
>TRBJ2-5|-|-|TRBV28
CASNLARTRETQYF
TGTGCCAGCAACCTGGCCAGGACTCGGGAGACCCAGTACTTC
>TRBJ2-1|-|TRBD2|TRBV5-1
CASSLLAGGLDEQFF
TGCGCCAGCAGCTTACTAGCGGGGGGGCTCGATGAGCAGTTCTTC
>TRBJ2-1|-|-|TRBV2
CASTQLEINEQFF
TGTGCCAGCACCCAACTAGAAATAAATGAGCAGTTCTTC
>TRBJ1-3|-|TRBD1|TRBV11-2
CASSWGTGGNTIYF
TGTGCCAGCAGCTGGGGGACAGGGGGAAACACCATATATTTT
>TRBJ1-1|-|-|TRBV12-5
CASGLGTGKILNTEAFF
TGTGCTAGTGGTTTGGGAACAGGGAAGATTCTGAACACTGAAGCTTTCTTT
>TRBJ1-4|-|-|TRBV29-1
CSVRASTIEKLFF
TGCAGCGTCCGCGCTAGCACTATTGAAAAACTGTTTTTT
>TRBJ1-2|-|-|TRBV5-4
CASSPGASDYGYTF
TGTGCCAGCAGCCCTGGTGCCAGCGACTATGGCTACACCTTC
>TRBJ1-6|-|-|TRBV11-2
CASRSVRGSNSPLHF
TGTGCCAGCAGATCGGTGAGAGGGTCTAATTCACCCCTCCACTTT
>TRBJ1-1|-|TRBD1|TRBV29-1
CSARTGGNTEAFF
TGCAGCGCCCGGACAGGGGGCAACACTGAAGCTTTCTTT
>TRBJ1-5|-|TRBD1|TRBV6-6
CASSEGQSLYQPQHF
TGTGCCAGCAGTGAGGGACAGTCGCTCTATCAGCCCCAGCATTTT
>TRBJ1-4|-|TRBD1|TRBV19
CASSPRDRNEKLFF
TGTGCCAGTAGTCCACGGGACAGGAATGAAAAACTGTTTTTT
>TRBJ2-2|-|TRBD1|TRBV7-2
CASSAGQGLGELFF
TGTGCCAGCAGCGCCGGACAGGGTCTTGGAGAGCTGTTTTTT
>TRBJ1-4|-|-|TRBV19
CASTPGGTTNEKLFF
TGTGCCAGTACCCCCGGGGGGACAACTAATGAAAAACTGTTTTTT
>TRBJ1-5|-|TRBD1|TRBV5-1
CASSFTGGGQPQHF
TGCGCCAGCAGCTTCACAGGGGGCGGGCAGCCCCAGCATTTT
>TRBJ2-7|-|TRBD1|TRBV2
CASKRDRGVMTSYEQYF
TGTGCCAGCAAGCGGGACAGGGGGGTTATGACCTCTTACGAGCAGTACTTC
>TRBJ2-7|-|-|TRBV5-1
CASSRTGTPNYEQYF
TGCGCCAGCAGCCGGACCGGGACACCAAACTACGAGCAGTACTTC
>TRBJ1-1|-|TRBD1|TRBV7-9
CASSGWTGWATNTEAFF
TGTGCCAGCAGCGGATGGACAGGGTGGGCCACTAACACTGAAGCTTTCTTT
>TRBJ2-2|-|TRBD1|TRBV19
CASSIGQVATGELFF
TGTGCCAGTAGTATCGGACAGGTCGCGACCGGGGAGCTGTTTTTT
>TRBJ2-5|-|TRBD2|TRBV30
CACDGAGGGRETQYF
TGTGCCTGCGACGGTGCCGGGGGGGGAAGAGAGACCCAGTACTTC
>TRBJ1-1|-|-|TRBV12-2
CASRTKGWTALNTEAFF
TGTGCAAGTCGCACAAAAGGATGGACAGCATTGAACACTGAAGCTTTCTTT
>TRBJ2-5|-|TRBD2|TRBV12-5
CASGLVIGGGAGETQYF
TGTGCTAGTGGTTTGGTAATAGGCGGGGGGGCCGGAGAGACCCAGTACTTC
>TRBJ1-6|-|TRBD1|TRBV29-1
CSVGRDRDSPLHF
TGCAGCGTTGGCCGGGACAGGGATTCACCCCTCCACTTT
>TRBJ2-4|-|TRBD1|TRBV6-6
CASRPGQGKNIQYF
TGTGCCAGCAGGCCTGGACAGGGAAAAAACATTCAGTACTTC
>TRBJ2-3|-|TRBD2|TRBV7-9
CASTQTSGGTLGTDTQYF
TGTGCCAGCACTCAAACTAGCGGGGGAACCCTCGGCACAGATACGCAGTATTTT
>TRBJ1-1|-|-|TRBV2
CASSTVGGYTEAFF
TGTGCCAGCAGCACAGTCGGGGGATACACTGAAGCTTTCTTT
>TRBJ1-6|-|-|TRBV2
CASSEGAGVKNSPLHF
TGTGCCAGCAGTGAAGGGGCAGGGGTTAAGAATTCACCCCTCCACTTT
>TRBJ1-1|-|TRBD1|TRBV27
CASSKTGRRKTEAFF
TGTGCCAGCAGCAAGACAGGGAGGCGTAAGACTGAAGCTTTCTTT
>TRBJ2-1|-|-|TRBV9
CASSAGYNEQFF
TGTGCCAGCAGCGCCGGGTACAATGAGCAGTTCTTC
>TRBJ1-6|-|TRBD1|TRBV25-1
CASSEGDSYNSPLHF
TGTGCCAGCAGTGAGGGGGACAGTTATAATTCACCCCTCCACTTT
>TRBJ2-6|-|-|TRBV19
CASSIVATGSGANVLTF
TGTGCCAGTAGTATCGTGGCAACAGGCTCTGGGGCCAACGTCCTGACTTTC
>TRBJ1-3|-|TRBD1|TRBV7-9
CASRDRDRVSSGNTIYF
TGTGCCAGCAGGGATCGGGACAGGGTTAGCTCTGGAAACACCATATATTTT
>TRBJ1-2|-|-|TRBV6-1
CASSDSGEPMDGYTF
TGTGCCAGCAGTGATTCTGGGGAGCCTATGGATGGCTACACCTTC
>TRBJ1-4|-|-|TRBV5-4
CASSFWPEKLFF
TGTGCCAGCAGCTTTTGGCCCGAAAAACTGTTTTTT
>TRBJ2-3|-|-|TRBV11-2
CASSFRGLSTDTQYF
TGTGCCAGCAGCTTTCGGGGGTTAAGCACAGATACGCAGTATTTT
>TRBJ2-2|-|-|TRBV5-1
CASSFDGENTGELFF
TGCGCCAGCAGCTTCGACGGGGAGAACACCGGGGAGCTGTTTTTT
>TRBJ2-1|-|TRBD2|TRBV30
CAWQGLAMSNEQFF
TGTGCCTGGCAGGGACTAGCGATGTCCAATGAGCAGTTCTTC
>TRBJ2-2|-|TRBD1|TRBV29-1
CSVVWGQFANTGELFF
TGCAGCGTTGTTTGGGGACAGTTCGCGAACACCGGGGAGCTGTTTTTT
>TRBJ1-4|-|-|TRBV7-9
CASSRDTGKLFF
TGTGCCAGCAGCCGAGATACCGGAAAACTGTTTTTT
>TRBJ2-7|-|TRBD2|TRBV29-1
CSVARLAGRLSYEQYF
TGCAGCGTTGCCCGGCTAGCGGGGCGACTTTCCTACGAGCAGTACTTC
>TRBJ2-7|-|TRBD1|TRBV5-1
CASSSGRTGDYEQYF
TGCGCCAGCAGCTCGGGCCGGACAGGGGATTACGAGCAGTACTTC
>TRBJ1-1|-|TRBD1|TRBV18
CASSPYTGGTEAFF
TGTGCCAGCTCACCGTATACAGGGGGCACTGAAGCTTTCTTT